What follows are 26 T cell receptor beta chains derived from one specimen sequenced in a study of cytomegalovirus exposure and HLA in healthy donors. PCR primers comprised 60 Vbeta and 13 Jbeta primers. Using immunoSEQ multiplex PCR, the repertoire was profiled, and TCRdb retains in-frame clones only, with some absent. The sample comprises roughly 230,000 clones, around nine tenths of which are singletons, and 1.5% to 2% rests with the top ten. Source material: PBMCs. The receptor set was obtained from a girl aged 2 to 10 in good health and CMV-seronegative.

The rearrangement joins TRBV6-1 to TRBJ1-2; perhaps TRBD1 as D (5 bases). Germline V gene sequence: CDR1 MNHNS, CDR2 SASEGT. This CDR3 contains 20 residues. V was clipped by 3 bases and J by 2 bases, with 28 bases between them. The CDR3 coding sequence is TGTGCCAGCAGTGAGTTAGGGTTGGGGCCAAGCGACAGAAGAAACTATGGCTACACCTTC. Residues: CASSELGLGPSDRRNYGYTF.

The rearrangement uses TRBV9 and TRBJ2-6; TRBD2 is a possible D gene (5 bases). V was cut by 0 bases and J by 4 bases, with 8 bases left in between. CDR3 length equals 15 residues. The germline CDR1 and CDR2 sequences are SGDLS and YYNGEE. CDR3 amino acids: CASSVGTLGANVLTF. The DNA of the CDR3 is TGTGCCAGCAGCGTAGGGACTCTCGGGGCCAACGTCCTGACTTTC.

The chain joins TRBV7-2 to TRBJ2-2, with D possibly TRBD2 on 6 matching bases. Germline V gene sequence: CDR1 SGHTA, CDR2 FQGNSA. V was clipped by 4 bases and J by 11 bases, with 8 bases between them. There are 11 residues in the CDR3. The CDR3 DNA reads as TGTGCCAGCAGCTCGCGGGGAGAGCTGTTTTTT. Protein sequence: CASSSRGELFF.

The chain carries TRBV5-4 and TRBJ2-5; 10 bases are shared with TRBD2. Germline-derived CDR1 and CDR2 are SGHNT and YYREEE (reference sequence). Trimming cost V 3 bases and J 2 bases; bases outside gene matches: 4. The length of the CDR3 is 15 residues. CDR3 loop: CASSYGLAVQETQYF. CDR3 in DNA: TGTGCCAGCAGCTATGGACTAGCGGTACAAGAGACCCAGTACTTC.

The chain couples TRBV5-1 to TRBJ2-5, with TRBD1 matching over 8 bases. TRBJ2-7 matches the DNA end more closely, so the J call is doubtful. The germline V gene has CDR1 SGHRS and CDR2 YFSETQ. This CDR3 contains 14 residues. The CDR3 DNA sequence: TGCGCCAGCAGCGTGACAGGGGTTCCCTACGAGCAGTACTTC. Translated: CASSVTGVPYEQYF.

This sequence joins TRBV7-6 and TRBJ1-2, with D possibly being TRBD1 (5 bases). The CDR3 extends over 12 amino acids. Germline values: CDR1 SGHVS, CDR2 FNYEAQ. Trimming stripped 5 bases from V and 4 bases from J, with 8 bases between. CDR3 protein: CASSADSYGYTF. The CDR3 DNA reads as TGTGCCAGCAGCGCCGACAGCTATGGCTACACCTTC.

The V gene is TRBV7-9, the J gene TRBJ2-7, with 9 bases identical to TRBD1. The germline CDR1 and CDR2 sequences are SEHNR and FQNEAQ (reference sequence). The CDR3 length is 14 residues. With 5 bases clipped from V and 7 bases from J, the junction kept 9 bases outside the gene matches. The CDR3, as DNA: TGTGCCAGCAGCCCCCGACAGGGGGTAGGGGAGCAGTACTTC. Translating gives CASSPRQGVGEQYF.

V usage is TRBV5-1 and J usage is TRBJ1-3, with no clear D. The germline V and J ends were trimmed by 3 bases and 4 bases, with 14 bases remaining between them. The CDR3 contains 15 residues. Germline assignment: CDR1 SGHRS and CDR2 YFSETQ. CDR3 sequence reads: CASSSNRESGNTIYF. The CDR3 DNA follows: TGCGCCAGCAGCTCGAACCGGGAGTCCGGAAACACCATATATTTT.

J is TRBJ1-2 and V is TRBV28; 8 bases fit TRBD1. Germline trimming cut 6 bases from V and 4 bases from J; bases unmatched to any gene: 7. This CDR3 has 14 amino acids. CDR1 is MDHEN, CDR2 SYDVKM, per germline. CDR3 in amino acids: CASRAPGTGYGYTF. As DNA, the CDR3 is TGTGCCAGCAGGGCTCCCGGGACAGGCTATGGCTACACCTTC.

This clone was observed a few times. This chain links TRBV7-9 with TRBJ2-2; TRBD2 matches 7 bases. This CDR3 is 16 amino acids long. The V segment lost 3 bases and the J segment 2 bases; nucleotides outside the gene matches: 6. CDR1 is SEHNR and CDR2 is FQNEAQ in the germline V gene (reference sequence). CDR3 amino acids: CASSFPGRRNTGELFF. The DNA for the CDR3 is TGTGCCAGCAGCTTCCCCGGGAGGAGAAACACCGGGGAGCTGTTTTTT.

This clone was detected once. At the DNA level, this CDR3 is encoded by other sequences in the same sample as well. The chain has TRBV2 and TRBJ2-5, with no clear D. V was cut by 4 bases and J by 5 bases, with 11 bases left in between. Per germline, CDR1 SNHLY and CDR2 FYNNEI. The CDR3 extends over 13 amino acids. CDR3 sequence: CASSVEVRETQYF. Written as DNA, the CDR3 is TGTGCCAGCAGTGTTGAGGTTCGGGAGACCCAGTACTTC.

The DNA for the CDR3 is TGTGCCAGCAGTTACTCGGGGACAGGGCGCGATACGCAGTATTTT. It specifies CASSYSGTGRDTQYF. The J gene is TRBJ2-3, the V gene TRBV6-5; 9 bases line up with TRBD1. V shed 0 bases and J 6 bases; nucleotides not matched to a gene: 4. This CDR3 has 15 amino acids. Germline V CDR1 and CDR2: MNHEY, SVGAGI.

This chain connects TRBV5-1 to TRBJ1-3, with D maybe TRBD1 (6 bases). Trimming stripped 4 bases from V and 2 bases from J, with 16 bases between. CDR1 and CDR2 from the germline V gene are SGHRS and YFSETQ. The CDR3 extends over 16 amino acids. The CDR3, as DNA: TGCGCCAGCAGCCCCACGGTAGGGGGAACTGGAAACACCATATATTTT. It is translated as CASSPTVGGTGNTIYF.

The CDR3 DNA sequence: TGCGCCAGCAGTGAGTCCGGAGAGACCCAGTACTTC. The encoded protein is CASSESGETQYF. The chain is built from TRBV10-1 and TRBJ2-5; D not resolved. CDR3 length equals 12 residues. The V gene's germline CDR1 is WNHNN and CDR2 SYGVQD (reference sequence). V gave up 0 bases and J gave up 4 bases, with 3 bases separating them.

The J gene is TRBJ2-2, the V gene TRBV14; 9 positions match TRBD2. This CDR3 has 17 amino acids. The J segment lost 6 bases and the V segment lost 4 bases, leaving 12 bases of the junction unmatched. The germline V gene has CDR1 SGHDN and CDR2 FVKESK. CDR3 in DNA: TGTGCCAGCAGCCGAGACTTAGCGGGAGTACGAGCCGGGGAGCTGTTTTTT. As protein: CASSRDLAGVRAGELFF.

The chain has TRBV7-9 and TRBJ2-7; 12 nucleotides line up with TRBD1. J lost 2 bases, V lost 0 bases, and 2 bases had no gene match. Germline V lookup: CDR1 SEHNR, CDR2 FQNEAQ (reference sequence). CDR3 size: 16 residues. CDR3 sequence: CASSLAGTGGAYEQYF. The DNA for the CDR3 is TGTGCCAGCAGCTTAGCCGGGACAGGGGGCGCCTACGAGCAGTACTTC.

The chain combines TRBV7-3 with TRBJ2-3, with 12 bases that match TRBD2. This CDR3 is 15 amino acids long. Trimming removed 5 bases from V and 5 bases from J; junction bases left unmatched: 5. Germline CDR1 SGHTA, CDR2 FQGTGA. The CDR3 sequence: CASSRTSGDGDTQYF. The CDR3 nucleotides are TGTGCCAGCAGCCGGACTAGCGGGGATGGAGATACGCAGTATTTT.

The chain carries TRBV27 and TRBJ2-3; 8 positions match TRBD1. The CDR3 covers 18 residues. After removal of 5 bases from V and 6 bases from J, the junction contained 19 bases not matched to a gene. Per germline, CDR1 MNHEY and CDR2 SMNVEV (reference sequence). CDR3 sequence: CASSPGRTWTGQEDTQYF. CDR3 nucleotide sequence: TGTGCCAGCAGTCCGGGAAGAACATGGACAGGGCAGGAGGATACGCAGTATTTT.

This clone is a singleton in its sample. This sequence joins TRBV9 and TRBJ2-5; perhaps TRBD1 as D (6 bases). Gene TRBJ2-7 matches the end of the DNA better, so the J call may be wrong. CDR3 size: 14 residues. CDR1 SGDLS and CDR2 YYNGEE come from the germline V gene. CDR3 protein: CASSVADSSYEQYF. The CDR3 DNA follows: TGTGCCAGCAGCGTAGCGGACAGCTCCTACGAGCAGTACTTC.

This chain connects TRBV10-1 to TRBJ1-1; the match to TRBD1 covers 10 bases. CDR1 and CDR2 from the germline V gene are WNHNN and SYGVQD (reference sequence). After removal of 6 bases from V and 6 bases from J, the junction contained 13 bases not matched to a gene. The CDR3 is 16 residues long. DNA of the CDR3: TGCGCCAGCAGAGCTACCCGGGACAGGGGATTCGCTGAAGCTTTCTTT. It yields the protein CASRATRDRGFAEAFF.

The CDR3 reads CATSRGGQGVNNEQFF. The CDR3 region has the DNA TGTGCCACCAGCAGAGGGGGACAGGGGGTGAACAATGAGCAGTTCTTC. The rearrangement links TRBV15 to TRBJ2-1; TRBD1 matches 11 bases. CDR3 size: 16 residues. With V trimmed by 1 base and J by 5 bases, 4 bases remained unmatched. Germline V CDR1 and CDR2: LNHNV, YYDKDF (reference sequence).

The rearrangement links TRBV7-9 to TRBJ2-7, with TRBD2 matching 12 bases. Trimming took 4 bases from V and 0 from J; bases not matched to a gene: 13. The CDR3 is made up of 19 amino acids. Germline V gene data show CDR1 as SEHNR and CDR2 as FQNEAQ (reference sequence). CDR3 sequence: CASSSLGGLAGTVSYEQYF. CDR3 nucleotides: TGTGCCAGCAGCTCACTGGGGGGACTAGCGGGTACAGTCTCCTACGAGCAGTACTTC.

The rearrangement uses TRBV5-1 and TRBJ1-3; the match to TRBD1 covers 9 bases. CDR1 and CDR2 (germline): SGHRS, YFSETQ. The V and J ends lost 5 bases and 4 bases, in that order; junction bases with no gene match: 10. There are 16 residues in the CDR3. The chain's CDR3 is CASSPQGQGTGNTIYF. In nucleotides, the CDR3 is TGCGCCAGCAGTCCACAAGGACAGGGGACCGGAAACACCATATATTTT.

J is TRBJ2-7 and V is TRBV7-2; 7 nucleotides match TRBD2. This CDR3 has 15 amino acids. After removal of 2 bases from V and 3 bases from J, the junction contained 7 bases not matched to a gene. The germline CDR1 and CDR2 sequences are SGHTA and FQGNSA. The CDR3, as DNA: TGTGCCAGCAGCTTAAACGCGGGAGCCCACTACGAGCAGTACTTC. Its protein product is CASSLNAGAHYEQYF. The full variable domain, rest sourced from reference TRBV7-2 and TRBJ2-7, is GAGVSQSPSNKVTEKGKDVELRCDPISGHTALYWYRQSLGQGLEFLIYFQGNSAPDKSGLPSDRFSAERTGGSVSTLTIQRTQQEDSAVYLCASSLNAGAHYEQYFGPGTRLTVT.

This chain joins TRBV18 and TRBJ1-5; D not certain. The germline gives CDR1 KGHSH, CDR2 LQKENI. This CDR3 is built from 14 residues. With 8 bases removed from V and 5 bases from J, the gap between germline ends came to 16 bases. The chain's CDR3 is CASREAHGDQPQHF. CDR3 bases: TGTGCCAGCCGCGAGGCCCATGGCGATCAGCCCCAGCATTTT. Complete variable domain (other parts from reference TRBV18 and TRBJ1-5): NAGVMQNPRHLVRRRGQEARLRCSPMKGHSHVYWYRQLPEEGLKFMVYLQKENIIDESGMPKERFSAEFPKEGPSILRIQQVVRGDSAAYFCASREAHGDQPQHFGDGTRLSIL.

This chain links TRBV13 with TRBJ2-7; 11 positions agree with TRBD2. Germline lookup yields CDR1 PRHDT and CDR2 FYEKMQ (reference sequence). V lost 3 bases and J lost 4; bases outside the gene matches: 5. The length of the CDR3 is 15 residues. The CDR3 reads CASSFRLAGSYEQYF. Here the CDR3 DNA reads TGTGCCAGCAGCTTCCGACTAGCGGGGAGTTACGAGCAGTACTTC. Full variable domain (outside the CDR3, taken from reference TRBV13 and TRBJ2-7): AAGVIQSPRHLIKEKRETATLKCYPIPRHDTVYWYQQGPGQDPQFLISFYEKMQSDKGSIPDRFSAQQFSDYHSELNMSSLELGDSALYFCASSFRLAGSYEQYFGPGTRLTVT.